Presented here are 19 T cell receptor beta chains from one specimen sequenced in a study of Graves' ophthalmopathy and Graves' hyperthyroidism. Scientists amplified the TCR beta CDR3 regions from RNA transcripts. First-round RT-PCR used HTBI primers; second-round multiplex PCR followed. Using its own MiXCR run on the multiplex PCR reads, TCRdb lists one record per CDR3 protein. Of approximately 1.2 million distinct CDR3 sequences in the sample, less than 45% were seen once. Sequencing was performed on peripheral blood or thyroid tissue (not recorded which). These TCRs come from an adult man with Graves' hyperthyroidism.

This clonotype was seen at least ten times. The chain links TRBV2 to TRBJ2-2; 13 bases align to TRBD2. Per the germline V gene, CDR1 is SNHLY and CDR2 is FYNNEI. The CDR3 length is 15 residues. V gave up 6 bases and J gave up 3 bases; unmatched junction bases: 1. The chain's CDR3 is CASRGLAGDTGELFF. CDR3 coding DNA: TGTGCCAGCAGAGGACTAGCGGGGGACACCGGGGAGCTGTTTTTT. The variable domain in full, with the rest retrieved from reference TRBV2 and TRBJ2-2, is EPEVTQTPSHQVTQMGQEVILRCVPISNHLYFYWYRQILGQKVEFLVSFYNNEISEKSEIFDDQFSVERPDGSNFTLKIRSTKLEDSAMYFCASRGLAGDTGELFFGEGSRLTVL.

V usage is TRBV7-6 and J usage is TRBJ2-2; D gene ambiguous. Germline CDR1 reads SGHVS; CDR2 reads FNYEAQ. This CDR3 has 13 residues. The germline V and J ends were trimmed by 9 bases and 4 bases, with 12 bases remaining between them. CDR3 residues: CARPPPGTGELFF. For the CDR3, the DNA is TGTGCCAGGCCCCCCCCGGGCACCGGGGAGCTGTTTTTT.

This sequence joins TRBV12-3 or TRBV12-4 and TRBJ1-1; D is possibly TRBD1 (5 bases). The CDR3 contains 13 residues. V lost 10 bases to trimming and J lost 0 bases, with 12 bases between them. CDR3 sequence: CAIKTDMNTEAFF. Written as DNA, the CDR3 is TGTGCCATCAAGACAGACATGAACACTGAAGCTTTCTTT.

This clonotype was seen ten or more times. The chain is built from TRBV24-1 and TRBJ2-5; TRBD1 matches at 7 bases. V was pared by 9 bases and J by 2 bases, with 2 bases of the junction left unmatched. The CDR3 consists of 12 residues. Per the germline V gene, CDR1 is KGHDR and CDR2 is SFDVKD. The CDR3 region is CATGTEQETQYF. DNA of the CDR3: TGTGCCACCGGGACAGAACAAGAGACCCAGTACTTC.

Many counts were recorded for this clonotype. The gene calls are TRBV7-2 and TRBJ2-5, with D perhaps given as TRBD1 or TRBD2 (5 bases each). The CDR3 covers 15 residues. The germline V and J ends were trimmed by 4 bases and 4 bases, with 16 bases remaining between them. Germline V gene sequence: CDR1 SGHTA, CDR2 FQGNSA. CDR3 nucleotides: TGTGCCAGCAGCTCTACCGGACGGGACCGAGAGACCCAGTACTTC. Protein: CASSSTGRDRETQYF.

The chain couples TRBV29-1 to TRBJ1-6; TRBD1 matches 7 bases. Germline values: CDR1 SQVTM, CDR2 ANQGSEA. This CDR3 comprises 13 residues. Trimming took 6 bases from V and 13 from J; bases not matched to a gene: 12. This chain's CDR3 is CSVMTGPNQPLHF. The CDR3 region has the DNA TGCAGCGTCATGACAGGGCCTAATCAGCCCCTCCACTTT.

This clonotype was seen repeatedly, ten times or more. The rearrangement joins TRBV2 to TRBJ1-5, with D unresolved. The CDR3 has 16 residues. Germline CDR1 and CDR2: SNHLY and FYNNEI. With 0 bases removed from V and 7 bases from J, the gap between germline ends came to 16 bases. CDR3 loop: CASSEALPGAGQPQHF. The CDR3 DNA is TGTGCCAGCAGTGAAGCGCTTCCGGGCGCGGGCCAGCCCCAGCATTTT.

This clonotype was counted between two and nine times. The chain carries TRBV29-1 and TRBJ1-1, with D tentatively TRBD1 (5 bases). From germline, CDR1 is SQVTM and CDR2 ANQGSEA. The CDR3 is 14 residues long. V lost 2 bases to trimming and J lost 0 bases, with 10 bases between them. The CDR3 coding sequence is TGCAGCGTTGAAAGCAGGGCGTTGAACACTGAAGCTTTCTTT. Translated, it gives CSVESRALNTEAFF.

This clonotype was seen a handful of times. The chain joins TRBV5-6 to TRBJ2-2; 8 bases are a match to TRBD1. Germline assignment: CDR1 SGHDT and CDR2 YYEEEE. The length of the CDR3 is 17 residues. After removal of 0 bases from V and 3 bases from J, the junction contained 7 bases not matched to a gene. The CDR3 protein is CASSLVAGGADTGELFF. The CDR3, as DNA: TGTGCCAGCAGCTTGGTGGCAGGGGGCGCCGACACCGGGGAGCTGTTTTTT.

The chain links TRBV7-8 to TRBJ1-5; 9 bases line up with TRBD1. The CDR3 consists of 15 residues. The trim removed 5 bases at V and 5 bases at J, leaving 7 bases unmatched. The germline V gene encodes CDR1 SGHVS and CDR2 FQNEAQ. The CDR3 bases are TGTGCCAGCAGCCAGGGACAGGGCGAGGATCAGCCCCAGCATTTT. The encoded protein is CASSQGQGEDQPQHF.

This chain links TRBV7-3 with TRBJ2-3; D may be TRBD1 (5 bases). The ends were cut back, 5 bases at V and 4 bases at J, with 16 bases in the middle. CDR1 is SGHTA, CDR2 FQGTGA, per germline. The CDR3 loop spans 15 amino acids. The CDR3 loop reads CASSPRRGRADTQYF. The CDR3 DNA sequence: TGTGCCAGCAGCCCCCGAAGGGGCCGGGCAGATACGCAGTATTTT. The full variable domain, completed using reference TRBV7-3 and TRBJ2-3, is GAGVSQTPSNKVTEKGKYVELRCDPISGHTALYWYRQSLGQGPEFLIYFQGTGAADDSGLPNDRFFAVRPEGSVSTLKIQRTERGDSAVYLCASSPRRGRADTQYFGPGTRLTVL.

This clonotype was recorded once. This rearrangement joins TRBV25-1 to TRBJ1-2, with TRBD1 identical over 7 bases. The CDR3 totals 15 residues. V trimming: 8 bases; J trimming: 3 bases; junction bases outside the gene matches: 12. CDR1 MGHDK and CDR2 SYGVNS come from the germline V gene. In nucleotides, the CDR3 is TGTGCCAGCGGTACAGGGGCAGGGGATCACTATGGCTACACCTTC. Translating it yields CASGTGAGDHYGYTF.

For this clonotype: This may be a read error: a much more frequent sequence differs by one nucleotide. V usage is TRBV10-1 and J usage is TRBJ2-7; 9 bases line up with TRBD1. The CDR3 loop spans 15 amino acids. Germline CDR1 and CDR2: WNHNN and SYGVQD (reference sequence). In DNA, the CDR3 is TGTGCCATCAGTTACTTGGGACAGGGCCACAACGAGCAGTACTTC. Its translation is CAISYLGQGHNEQYF.

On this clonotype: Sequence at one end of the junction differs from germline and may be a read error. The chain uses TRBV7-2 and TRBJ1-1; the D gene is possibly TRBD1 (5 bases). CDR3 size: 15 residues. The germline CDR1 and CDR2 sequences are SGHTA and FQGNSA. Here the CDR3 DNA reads TGTGCCAGCAGGTCTGGGGGGGGACGGAACGCTGAAGCTTTCTTT. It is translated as CASRSGGGRNAEAFF.

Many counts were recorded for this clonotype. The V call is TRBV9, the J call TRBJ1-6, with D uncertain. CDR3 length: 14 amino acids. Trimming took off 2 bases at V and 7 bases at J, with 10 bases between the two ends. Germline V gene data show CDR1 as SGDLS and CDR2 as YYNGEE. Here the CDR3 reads CASSVVAGNSPLHF. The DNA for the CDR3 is TGTGCCAGCAGCGTGGTGGCGGGGAATTCACCCCTCCACTTT. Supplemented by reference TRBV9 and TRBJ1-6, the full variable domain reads DSGVTQTPKHLITATGQRVTLRCSPRSGDLSVYWYQQSLDQGLQFLIQYYNGEERAKGNILERFSAQQFPDLHSELNLSSLELGDSALYFCASSVVAGNSPLHFGNGTRLTVT.

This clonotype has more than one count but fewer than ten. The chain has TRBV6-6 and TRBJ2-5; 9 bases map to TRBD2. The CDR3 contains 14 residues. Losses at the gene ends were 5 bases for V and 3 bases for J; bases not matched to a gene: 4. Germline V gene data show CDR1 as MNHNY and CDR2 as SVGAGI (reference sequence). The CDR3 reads CASSPLAGKETQYF. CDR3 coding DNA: TGTGCCAGCAGTCCTCTAGCGGGGAAAGAGACCCAGTACTTC.

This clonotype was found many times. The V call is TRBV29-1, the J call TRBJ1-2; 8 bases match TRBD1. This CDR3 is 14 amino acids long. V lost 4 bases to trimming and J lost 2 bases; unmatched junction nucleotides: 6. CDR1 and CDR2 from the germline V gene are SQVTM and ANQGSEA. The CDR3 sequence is CSVAAAGGNYGYTF. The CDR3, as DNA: TGCAGCGTTGCCGCGGCAGGGGGCAACTATGGCTACACCTTC.

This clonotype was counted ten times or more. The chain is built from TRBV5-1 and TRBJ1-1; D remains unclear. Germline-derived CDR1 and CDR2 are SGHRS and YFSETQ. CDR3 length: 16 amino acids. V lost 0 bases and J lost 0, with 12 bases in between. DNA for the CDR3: TGCGCCAGCAGCTTGGCTGTTTCAAGTTTGAACACTGAAGCTTTCTTT. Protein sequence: CASSLAVSSLNTEAFF.

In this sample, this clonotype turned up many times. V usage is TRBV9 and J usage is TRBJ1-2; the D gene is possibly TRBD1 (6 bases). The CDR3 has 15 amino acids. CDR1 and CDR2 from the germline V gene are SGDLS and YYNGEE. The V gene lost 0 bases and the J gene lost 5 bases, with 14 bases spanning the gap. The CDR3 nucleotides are TGTGCCAGCAGCGTAGACGGGACAATCGGTTATGGCTACACCTTC. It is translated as CASSVDGTIGYGYTF.